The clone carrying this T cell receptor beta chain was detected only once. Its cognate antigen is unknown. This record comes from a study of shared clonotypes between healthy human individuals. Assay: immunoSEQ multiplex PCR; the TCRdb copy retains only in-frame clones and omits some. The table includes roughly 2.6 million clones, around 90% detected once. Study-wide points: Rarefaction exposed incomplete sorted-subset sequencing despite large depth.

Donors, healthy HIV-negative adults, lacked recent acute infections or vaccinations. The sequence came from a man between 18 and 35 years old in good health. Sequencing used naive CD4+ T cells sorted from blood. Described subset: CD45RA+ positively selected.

The CDR3 nucleotides are TGTGCCAGCGCTGTGGGACGGACAGGGGGACTCTATGGCTACACCTTC. Translating it yields CASAVGRTGGLYGYTF. The V and J genes are TRBV28 and TRBJ1-2; 10 nucleotides line up with TRBD1. Germline values: CDR1 MDHEN, CDR2 SYDVKM. The CDR3 covers 16 residues. The ends lost 8 bases at V and 4 bases at J; junction bases unmatched: 13.